One and the same sample provided the 2 T cell receptor beta chains below, sequenced in a study of blood T cell repertoires in COVID-19. Using immunoSEQ multiplex PCR, the repertoire was profiled, and TCRdb retains in-frame clones only, with some absent. Among just over 95,000 clones listed, approximately 90% were seen once. Specimen: peripheral blood. These receptors all come from a man aged 50-59 years with acute or convalescent COVID-19.

The J gene is TRBJ1-1, the V gene TRBV5-1; TRBD1 matches at 7 bases. The junction had 8 bases not matched to a gene; V was cut back by 4 bases and J by 2 bases. The CDR3 sequence is 15 residues long. CDR1 SGHRS and CDR2 YFSETQ come from the germline V gene. CDR3 protein: CASSLRTGVNTEAFF. CDR3 nucleotide sequence: TGCGCCAGCAGCCTCCGGACAGGTGTAAACACTGAAGCTTTCTTT.

The chain couples TRBV6-5 to TRBJ1-5; 7 nucleotides agree with TRBD1. J was trimmed by 7 bases and V by 8 bases; bases with no gene match: 14. Germline V gives CDR1 MNHEY, CDR2 SVGAGI. There are 15 residues in the CDR3. CDR3 residues: CASGTNRGPGQPQHF. In DNA, the CDR3 is TGTGCCAGCGGAACGAACAGGGGTCCAGGACAGCCCCAGCATTTT.